This TCR beta chain is from a study of blood T cell repertoires in COVID-19. In its sample, this clone was seen a few times. After removal of 2 bases from V and 5 bases from J, the junction contained 6 bases not matched to a gene. This CDR3 spans 16 amino acids. Germline V lookup: CDR1 MNHEY, CDR2 SVGEGT. The method was immunoSEQ multiplex PCR; TCRdb's version includes in-frame clones alone and lacks a portion of them. Of about 55,000 clones listed, more than 70% are singletons. Sequencing was done on a sample of peripheral blood. This TCR derives from a man aged 55 to 70 with active COVID-19. The V gene is TRBV6-2 or TRBV6-3, the J gene TRBJ2-1, with 10 bases fitting TRBD1. The CDR3 sequence is CASSYRTGGNDNEQFF. CDR3 DNA: TGTGCCAGCAGTTACCGGACAGGGGGAAACGACAATGAGCAGTTCTTC.